These 6 T cell receptor beta chains originate from one sample sequenced in a study of identical twins. TCRdb called the 5' RACE reads again in MiXCR, with one record for every CDR3 protein. The sample shows 400,000 to 550,000 distinct CDR3 sequences, approximately 24% of them seen only once. These data also featured in a second study, about T cells expressing NK-cell markers.

Material for sequencing was CD4+ T cells sorted from blood. These receptor sequences come from a woman under 30 in good health.

The gene calls are TRBV20-1 and TRBJ1-1, with D perhaps matching TRBD1 (5 bases). Germline V gene data show CDR1 as DFQATT and CDR2 as SNEGSKA (reference sequence). V was cut by 2 bases and J by 5 bases, with 15 bases left in between. The CDR3 has 14 amino acids. In nucleotides, the CDR3 is TGCAGTGCTAGATTCTCAGGGATAATAACTGAAGCTTTCTTT. Translated, it gives CSARFSGIITEAFF.

This clonotype occurred a few times. The genes are TRBV5-8 and TRBJ2-1, with D hard to call. Germline V gives CDR1 SGHTS, CDR2 YDEGEE. This CDR3 comprises 14 residues. Trimming stripped 1 base from V and 8 bases from J, with 13 bases between. Here the CDR3 DNA reads TGTGCCAGCAGCTTGATCCCCTTATCGTATGAGCAGTTCTTC. Residues: CASSLIPLSYEQFF.

This chain uses TRBV29-1 with TRBJ1-3; 10 bases match TRBD1. The CDR3 spans 15 residues. V shed 6 bases, J shed 1 base, and the junction held 6 bases outside the gene matches. Per germline, CDR1 SQVTM and CDR2 ANQGSEA. The CDR3 loop is CSVHGTGASGNTIYF. In DNA form, the CDR3 reads TGCAGCGTCCACGGGACAGGGGCGTCTGGAAACACCATATATTTT.

The J gene is TRBJ2-7, the V gene TRBV6-5; a possible D gene is TRBD2 (5 bases). V was cut by 0 bases and J by 2 bases, with 11 bases left in between. Germline V gene lookup returns CDR1 MNHEY and CDR2 SVGAGI. The CDR3 has 15 residues. CDR3 amino acids: CASSYSIGDTYEQYF. The CDR3 bases are TGTGCCAGCAGTTACTCGATCGGGGATACCTACGAGCAGTACTTC.

A few counts support this clonotype. The chain employs TRBV3-1 and TRBJ1-6; 7 bases are shared with TRBD1. CDR1 and CDR2 (germline): LGHDT, YNNKEL (reference sequence). The V segment lost 4 bases and the J segment 9 bases; nucleotides outside the gene matches: 12. The CDR3 has 16 amino acids. CDR3 nucleotide sequence: TGTGCCAGCAGCCGATCGACCGGGACAGCGAGTTCACCCCTCCACTTT. Its translation: CASSRSTGTASSPLHF.

This rearrangement joins TRBV9 to TRBJ1-1, with no clear D. The CDR3 covers 15 residues. Looked up from germline, CDR1 is SGDLS and CDR2 is YYNGEE. V shed 7 bases and J shed 1 base, with 17 bases lying between them. CDR3 protein: CASAPPGLANTEAFF. DNA for the CDR3: TGTGCCAGCGCGCCCCCAGGATTAGCGAACACTGAAGCTTTCTTT.